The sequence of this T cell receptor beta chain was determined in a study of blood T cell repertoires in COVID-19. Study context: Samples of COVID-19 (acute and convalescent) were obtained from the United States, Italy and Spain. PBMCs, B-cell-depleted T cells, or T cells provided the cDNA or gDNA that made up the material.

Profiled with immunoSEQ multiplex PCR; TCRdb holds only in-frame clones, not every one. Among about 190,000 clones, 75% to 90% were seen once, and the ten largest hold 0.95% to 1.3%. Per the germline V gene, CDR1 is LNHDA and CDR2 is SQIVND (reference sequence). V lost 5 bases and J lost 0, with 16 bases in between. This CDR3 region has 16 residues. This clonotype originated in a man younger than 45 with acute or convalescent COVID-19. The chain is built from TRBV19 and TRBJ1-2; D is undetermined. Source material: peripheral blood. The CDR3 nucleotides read TGTGCCAGTAGTTCGGCAGGATTAAAAGCTAACTATGGCTACACCTTC. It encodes CASSSAGLKANYGYTF. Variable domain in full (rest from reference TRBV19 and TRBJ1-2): DGGITQSPKYLFRKEGQNVTLSCEQNLNHDAMYWYRQDPGQGLRLIYYSQIVNDFQKGDIAEGYSVSREKKESFPLTVTSAQKNPTAFYLCASSSAGLKANYGYTFGSGTRLTVV.